Presented here are 21 T cell receptor beta chains from one specimen sequenced in a study of T cells in Graves' hyperthyroidism and ophthalmopathy. Amplified TCR beta CDR3 regions came from RNA transcripts. TCR CDR3 underwent first-round RT-PCR with the HTBI primer set. TCRdb re-derived calls from the multiplex PCR reads in MiXCR, one entry per CDR3 protein. The profile shows 650,000 to 750,000 distinct CDR3 sequences, about 14% of them singletons. Sample: blood. Every receptor here comes from a woman between 18 and 30 years old with Graves' hyperthyroidism.

This clonotype was recorded a few times. The chain combines TRBV20-1 with TRBJ2-7; TRBD2 matches 8 bases. V trimming: 6 bases; J trimming: 0 bases; junction bases outside the gene matches: 4. Germline assignment: CDR1 DFQATT and CDR2 SNEGSKA (reference sequence). The CDR3 is 13 amino acids. The CDR3 DNA sequence: TGCAGTGCAATCGGGGGGGACTCCTACGAGCAGTACTTC. Its translation: CSAIGGDSYEQYF.

This clonotype occurred many times. V gene TRBV5-4 combines with J gene TRBJ1-3; D is uncertain. The V gene lost 0 bases and the J gene lost 0 bases, with 7 bases spanning the gap. Germline assignment: CDR1 SGHNT and CDR2 YYREEE (reference sequence). The CDR3 contains 15 residues. CDR3 sequence reads: CASSLDLSSGNTIYF. CDR3 DNA: TGTGCCAGCAGCTTGGATTTAAGCTCTGGAAACACCATATATTTT.

The V call is TRBV20-1, the J call TRBJ1-3; 10 bases agree with TRBD1. The V segment lost 5 bases and the J segment 2 bases; nucleotides outside the gene matches: 12. The CDR3 is made up of 17 amino acids. Germline loops: CDR1 DFQATT, CDR2 SNEGSKA (reference sequence). As DNA, the CDR3 is TGCAGTGCTGAGACAGGGGGCGGTCAGGTACCTGGAAACACCATATATTTT. The encoded protein is CSAETGGGQVPGNTIYF.

In its sample, this clonotype was seen a few times. The genes are TRBV28 and TRBJ2-7; D is perhaps TRBD1 or TRBD2 (5 bases each). Germline V CDR1 and CDR2: MDHEN, SYDVKM. The CDR3 sequence is 15 residues long. V shed 1 base and J shed 0 bases, with 10 bases lying between them. The CDR3 DNA reads as TGTGCCAGCAGTTTATCGGGGACCTACTCCTACGAGCAGTACTTC. Amino acid sequence: CASSLSGTYSYEQYF. Looking up the rest from reference TRBV28 and TRBJ2-7 gives the full variable domain: DVKVTQSSRYLVKRTGEKVFLECVQDMDHENMFWYRQDPGLGLRLIYFSYDVKMKEKGDIPEGYSVSREKKERFSLILESASTNQTSMYLCASSLSGTYSYEQYFGPGTRLTVT.

This chain links TRBV6-1 with TRBJ2-1, with 8 bases matching TRBD2. J gave up 7 bases and V 8 bases, and 13 bases lay outside the gene matches. This CDR3 contains 15 residues. From germline, CDR1 is MNHNS and CDR2 SASEGT. The CDR3 DNA reads as TGTGCCAGCGGTCTCCTAAGCGGGAGTCGAAATGAGCAGTTCTTC. This translates into CASGLLSGSRNEQFF.

The V gene is TRBV6-2 or TRBV6-3, the J gene TRBJ2-1, with 7 positions matching TRBD2. V trimming: 4 bases; J trimming: 4 bases; junction bases outside the gene matches: 4. This CDR3 contains 14 residues. CDR1 is MNHEY and CDR2 is SVGEGT in the germline V gene. CDR3 coding DNA: TGTGCCAGCAGTTGGACTAGTTTATACAATGAGCAGTTCTTC. Translated, it gives CASSWTSLYNEQFF.

This clonotype was seen only a few times. The chain combines TRBV29-1 with TRBJ1-1; TRBD1 matches 7 bases. CDR1 is SQVTM and CDR2 is ANQGSEA in the germline V gene. The junction had 11 bases not matched to a gene; V was cut back by 4 bases and J by 6 bases. There are 14 residues in the CDR3. CDR3 protein: CSVVGGQPVAEAFF. The CDR3, as DNA: TGCAGCGTTGTGGGGGGACAGCCCGTGGCTGAAGCTTTCTTT.

This clonotype was detected only a few times. The CDR3: CASSPRQGGPYEQYF. The CDR3 bases are TGTGCCAGCTCACCTAGACAGGGTGGGCCCTACGAGCAGTACTTC. The chain combines TRBV18 with TRBJ2-7, with 7 bases identical to TRBD1. The CDR3 length is 15 residues. V was pared by 3 bases and J by 2 bases, with 7 bases of the junction left unmatched. Germline CDR1 and CDR2: KGHSH and LQKENI. Combining the CDR3 with reference TRBV18 and TRBJ2-7 gives the whole variable domain NAGVMQNPRHLVRRRGQEARLRCSPMKGHSHVYWYRQLPEEGLKFMVYLQKENIIDESGMPKERFSAEFPKEGPSILRIQQVVRGDSAAYFCASSPRQGGPYEQYFGPGTRLTVT.

About this clonotype itself: At one of its ends the junction is not consistent with the germline gene, which may arise from a read error. This chain uses TRBV6-5 with TRBJ1-1; 8 bases fit TRBD1. The CDR3 loop spans 15 amino acids. Germline CDR1 is MNHEY and CDR2 is SVGAGI. The CDR3 region has the DNA TGTGCCAGCAGTTACACTTACAGGGGGGGCACTGTAGCTTTCTTT. Its protein is CASSYTYRGGTVAFF.

This clonotype turned up a few times. The J gene is TRBJ1-1, the V gene TRBV25-1, with 9 bases that match TRBD1. Germline-derived CDR1 and CDR2 are MGHDK and SYGVNS. The CDR3 spans 14 residues. The trim removed 5 bases at V and 7 bases at J, leaving 8 bases unmatched. CDR3 DNA sequence: TGTGCCAGCAGTCACGGGACAGGGTGGGGTGAAGCTTTCTTT. It specifies CASSHGTGWGEAFF.

In this sample, this clonotype turned up many times. The chain joins TRBV5-5 to TRBJ1-1, with D tentatively TRBD1 (5 bases). The germline V gene has CDR1 SGHKS and CDR2 YYEKEE (reference sequence). V lost 4 bases, J lost 5 bases, and 18 bases lay in between. The CDR3 contains 15 residues. The CDR3 loop is CASSPTWQGSTEAFF. The DNA for the CDR3 is TGTGCCAGCAGCCCGACATGGCAGGGATCGACTGAAGCTTTCTTT.

This clonotype was counted a few times. The rearrangement uses TRBV4-1 and TRBJ2-5; D is ambiguous. Trimming cost V 1 base and J 3 bases, with 9 bases left between them. The CDR3 totals 14 residues. Germline assignment: CDR1 MGHRA and CDR2 YSYEKL. CDR3 region: CASSQARLEETQYF. The DNA for the CDR3 is TGCGCCAGCAGCCAAGCCAGGCTTGAAGAGACCCAGTACTTC.

In its sample, this clonotype was seen a few times. CDR3 sequence: CASRRTVETYEQYF. The CDR3 nucleotides read TGTGCCAGCAGGCGGACGGTGGAGACCTACGAGCAGTACTTC. V is TRBV12-3 or TRBV12-4 and J is TRBJ2-7; D gene uncertain. This CDR3 is built from 14 residues. V lost 6 bases and J 2 bases, leaving 14 bases between the germline ends.

The rearrangement joins TRBV5-1 to TRBJ1-2, with D possibly matching TRBD1 (5 bases). Per germline, CDR1 SGHRS and CDR2 YFSETQ. The CDR3 is made up of 16 amino acids. Trimming shortened V by 0 bases and J by 7 bases, and 19 bases separated the two germline ends. CDR3: CASSLGSTGTRGGYTF. The CDR3 DNA reads TGCGCCAGCAGCTTGGGAAGCACCGGGACGAGGGGTGGCTACACCTTC.

This clonotype has just a few counts. The chain has TRBV6-2 or TRBV6-3 and TRBJ2-4; D is undetermined. This CDR3 comprises 12 residues. The V end was cut by 8 bases, the J end by 12 bases, with 17 bases between. Germline-derived CDR1 and CDR2 are MNHEY and SVGEGT. The CDR3 sequence: CASVGYGRRQYF. Here the CDR3 DNA reads TGTGCCAGCGTGGGCTACGGCCGGCGTCAGTACTTC.

This clonotype was seen at least ten times. The chain has TRBV11-2 and TRBJ1-2; no definite D call. The germline CDR1 and CDR2 sequences are SGHAT and FQNNGV. CDR3 length equals 14 residues. V was shortened by 5 bases and J by 7 bases, with 17 bases between the two germline ends. CDR3 residues: CASSQPASGSGYTF. CDR3 nucleotides: TGTGCCAGCAGCCAACCCGCCAGCGGGTCTGGCTACACCTTC.

This chain connects TRBV14 to TRBJ1-2; D is undetermined. Germline V CDR1 and CDR2: SGHDN, FVKESK. V lost 4 bases, J lost 6 bases, and 18 bases lay in between. The CDR3 is made up of 15 amino acids. In DNA form, the CDR3 reads TGTGCCAGCAGCCCACGGACCCTTAACGCTGATGGCTACACCTTC. Protein sequence: CASSPRTLNADGYTF.

The chain recombines TRBV7-6 with TRBJ2-2, with TRBD1 matching over 9 bases. The CDR3 covers 17 residues. Germline CDR1 reads SGHVS; CDR2 reads FNYEAQ. The V and J ends lost 1 base and 6 bases, in that order; junction bases with no gene match: 9. This CDR3 is CASSLVGGTGSPGELFF. In DNA form, the CDR3 reads TGTGCCAGCAGCTTAGTCGGGGGGACAGGGTCCCCCGGGGAGCTGTTTTTT. Full variable domain (rest looked up from reference TRBV7-6 and TRBJ2-2): GAGVSQSPRYKVTKRGQDVALRCDPISGHVSLYWYRQALGQGPEFLTYFNYEAQQDKSGLPNDRFSAERPEGSISTLTIQRTEQRDSAMYRCASSLVGGTGSPGELFFGEGSRLTVL.

In its sample, this clonotype was seen many times. The chain couples TRBV7-2 to TRBJ2-7, with 8 bases identical to TRBD2. The CDR3 extends over 16 amino acids. Germline V gene lookup returns CDR1 SGHTA and CDR2 FQGNSA. Unmatched junction bases numbered 14, after V lost 5 bases and J lost 5 bases. The CDR3 bases are TGTGCCAGCAGCGACCGGGGCAGGGGTAGCGGGGACGAGCAGTACTTC. Amino acid sequence: CASSDRGRGSGDEQYF.

This clonotype was recorded a few times. The chain couples TRBV19 to TRBJ1-5, with 7 bases lining up with TRBD1. V trimming: 3 bases; J trimming: 11 bases; junction bases outside the gene matches: 13. The CDR3 length is 15 residues. Germline CDR1 and CDR2: LNHDA and SQIVND (reference sequence). The CDR3 nucleotides read TGTGCCAGTAGTATTAAGGGGGCTGGGAGTACGGCCCAGCATTTT. Protein product: CASSIKGAGSTAQHF.

This rearrangement joins TRBV12-3 or TRBV12-4 to TRBJ1-2; 8 bases map to TRBD1. The trim removed 7 bases at V and 4 bases at J, leaving 11 bases unmatched. The CDR3 loop spans 15 amino acids. In nucleotides, the CDR3 is TGTGCCAGCATCTCTTCGGACAGGGTGGGCTATGGCTACACCTTC. Translating gives CASISSDRVGYGYTF.